This T cell receptor (beta chain) originates from a study of blood T cell repertoires in COVID-19. Turning to the study itself: The origin of the acute and convalescent COVID-19 samples was the United States, Italy and Spain. PBMCs, B-cell-depleted T cells, or T cells provided the cDNA or gDNA that made up the material.

Sequenced by immunoSEQ multiplex PCR; TCRdb stores in-frame clones only, minus some. The sample gives under 80,000 clones, 65% to 85% of which show up once; 4.8% is in the top ten. This clone was seen only a few times. The CDR3 is 13 residues long. The germline V gene has CDR1 KGHDR and CDR2 SFDVKD. Trimming pared 5 bases from V and 4 bases from J, leaving 9 bases between. This chain uses TRBV24-1 with TRBJ2-3, with D possibly being TRBD2 (6 bases). This receptor was taken from a woman of 80 years or more with active or convalescent COVID-19. The sequencing sample was made of peripheral blood. The CDR3 region has the DNA TGTGCCACCAGTGCTGGCGGGGCAGATACGCAGTATTTT. Translating gives CATSAGGADTQYF.